This is a list of T cell receptor beta chains from one sample in a study of blood T cell repertoires in COVID-19. Only in-frame clones appear in the TCRdb table, and some are missing; sequencing was by immunoSEQ multiplex PCR. The top ten hold 4% to 6% of the sample, which has roughly 100,000 clones, roughly nine tenths seen once. What was sequenced was peripheral blood. The origin of the receptors is a human donor in a cohort sampled during active COVID-19. Each CDR3 is given with its conserved first and last residue. D genes are given only for firm matches. Not all rows give a size; the values are once, few, many and, for expanded clones, a class.

v_call	j_call	d_call	clone_size	cdr3_aa	cdr3_nt
TRBV4-1	TRBJ1-1	-	-	CASSPTWEGRNTEAFF	TGCGCCAGCAGCCCAACTTGGGAGGGGAGGAACACTGAAGCTTTCTTT
TRBV27	TRBJ1-1	-	-	CASSLEEFAGGGNTEAFF	TGTGCCAGCAGTTTAGAAGAATTCGCTGGGGGGGGGAACACTGAAGCTTTCTTT
TRBV7-9	TRBJ2-2	-	-	CASNKWTRGLTGELFF	TGTGCCAGCAACAAATGGACACGAGGTTTGACCGGGGAGCTGTTTTTT
TRBV7-8	TRBJ1-3	-	-	CASSPTMGVKGNTIYF	TGTGCCAGCAGCCCCACGATGGGAGTGAAGGGAAACACCATATATTTT
TRBV7-9	TRBJ1-1	TRBD1	once	CASIEGQAVTEAFF	TGTGCCAGCATCGAAGGACAGGCGGTCACTGAAGCTTTCTTT
TRBV4-2	TRBJ1-5	-	-	CASSQETRGSNQPQHF	TGTGCCAGCAGCCAAGAGACCCGAGGTAGCAATCAGCCCCAGCATTTT
TRBV11-3	TRBJ2-1	-	-	CASSLGVLAGNEQFF	TGTGCCAGCAGCTTAGGAGTTCTTGCGGGCAATGAGCAGTTCTTC
TRBV6-2/TRBV6-3	TRBJ1-6	-	-	CASSYSVSPLHF	TGTGCCAGCAGTTATTCGGTTTCACCCCTCCACTTT
TRBV19	TRBJ2-1	TRBD1	-	CATSTGIGHNEQFF	TGTGCCACCTCGACAGGGATTGGCCACAATGAGCAGTTCTTC
TRBV6-6	TRBJ1-6	TRBD1	-	CASSTGQGGNSPLHF	TGTGCCAGCAGTACCGGACAGGGAGGGAATTCACCCCTCCACTTT
TRBV27	TRBJ1-5	-	-	CASSFRGGEANQPQHF	TGTGCCAGCAGTTTCCGGGGCGGGGAGGCCAATCAGCCCCAGCATTTT
TRBV20-1	TRBJ1-1	-	-	CSGNPRGEAFF	TGCAGTGGGAACCCCCGGGGTGAAGCTTTCTTT
TRBV7-2	TRBJ2-2	-	-	CASSLGAGMKGELFF	TGTGCCAGCAGCTTAGGGGCAGGGATGAAGGGGGAGCTGTTTTTT
TRBV9	TRBJ2-5	-	-	CASSVDNSAETQYF	TGTGCCAGCAGCGTAGATAATAGCGCAGAGACCCAGTACTTC
TRBV27	TRBJ2-1	TRBD2	-	CASTGLAGGHEQFF	TGTGCCAGCACGGGACTAGCGGGAGGACATGAGCAGTTCTTC
TRBV6-5	TRBJ1-2	-	-	CASSYSSRANGYTF	TGTGCCAGCAGTTACTCAAGCAGGGCTAATGGCTACACCTTC
TRBV4-3	TRBJ2-3	-	-	CASSQQGHTDTQYF	TGCGCCAGCAGCCAACAGGGACACACAGATACGCAGTATTTT
TRBV11-3	TRBJ2-3	-	-	CASSLAWGDLQSSTDTQYF	TGTGCCAGCAGCTTAGCCTGGGGGGACCTGCAGTCTAGCACAGATACGCAGTATTTT
TRBV4-3	TRBJ2-7	TRBD1	many	CASSRDAIRDRGHEQYF	TGCGCCAGCAGCCGTGACGCGATCCGGGACAGGGGCCACGAGCAGTACTTC
TRBV19	TRBJ1-5	TRBD1	-	CASRAGGRYSNQPQHF	TGTGCCAGTAGGGCAGGGGGACGGTATAGCAATCAGCCCCAGCATTTT
TRBV7-8	TRBJ2-6	-	-	CASNSLEGVGANVLTF	TGTGCCAGCAACAGCTTAGAGGGGGTTGGGGCCAACGTCCTGACTTTC
TRBV28	TRBJ1-2	TRBD1	-	CASSAGQGFTF	TGTGCCAGCAGCGCGGGACAGGGGTTCACCTTC
TRBV4-3	TRBJ2-7	-	-	CASSQDLTGLTYEQYF	TGCGCCAGCAGCCAAGATCTGACAGGACTTACCTACGAGCAGTACTTC
TRBV20-1	TRBJ1-6	-	once	CSARGGSPLHF	TGCAGTGCTAGAGGGGGCTCACCCCTCCACTTT
TRBV12-3/TRBV12-4	TRBJ1-5	-	few	CASSGANQPQHF	TGTGCCAGTTCAGGTGCGAATCAGCCCCAGCATTTT
TRBV12-3/TRBV12-4	TRBJ2-2	TRBD1	-	CASSLDRAGELFF	TGTGCCAGCAGCCTAGACAGGGCCGGGGAGCTGTTTTTT
TRBV9	TRBJ2-1	-	-	CASSALTSTQQFF	TGTGCCAGCAGCGCACTAACTTCAACCCAGCAGTTCTTC
TRBV5-1	TRBJ1-1	TRBD1	-	CASSFPDRDFTEAFF	TGCGCCAGCAGCTTCCCGGACAGGGATTTTACTGAAGCTTTCTTT
TRBV5-6	TRBJ1-1	-	-	CASSFSGDTEAFF	TGTGCCAGCAGCTTCTCCGGGGACACTGAAGCTTTCTTT
TRBV4-2	TRBJ1-5	-	few	CASSQDPEGQPQHF	TGTGCCAGCAGCCAAGATCCGGAGGGTCAGCCCCAGCATTTT
TRBV4-1	TRBJ2-1	TRBD2	-	CASSLRAGVVNEQFF	TGCGCCAGCAGCCTAAGAGCGGGAGTTGTCAATGAGCAGTTCTTC
TRBV6-6	TRBJ1-5	-	medium-sized	CASSYVSFSNQPQHF	TGTGCCAGCAGTTACGTGAGCTTTAGCAATCAGCCCCAGCATTTT
TRBV18	TRBJ1-2	TRBD1	-	CASSPPGTGGFYGYTF	TGTGCCAGCTCACCACCCGGGACAGGGGGCTTCTATGGCTACACCTTC
TRBV2	TRBJ2-4	TRBD2	-	CASLPYPGEGKNIQYF	TGTGCCAGCTTACCTTACCCGGGGGAGGGCAAAAACATTCAGTACTTC
TRBV6-5	TRBJ1-6	TRBD1	few	CATVNRTGVSPLHF	TGTGCCACCGTGAACAGGACAGGGGTTTCACCCCTCCACTTT
TRBV19	TRBJ1-2	TRBD1	-	CASSPDRTGYGYTF	TGTGCCAGTAGTCCGGACCGGACAGGATATGGCTACACCTTC
TRBV18	TRBJ2-7	TRBD1	-	CASSRGQRLEQYF	TGTGCCAGCTCACGGGGACAGCGACTAGAGCAGTACTTC
TRBV19	TRBJ1-4	TRBD1	-	CASSLRSGGTNEKLFF	TGTGCCAGTAGTCTCCGGTCAGGGGGAACTAATGAAAAACTGTTTTTT
TRBV5-1	TRBJ2-1	TRBD2	-	CASSLAGGPNEQFF	TGCGCCAGCAGCTTGGCGGGAGGGCCCAATGAGCAGTTCTTC
TRBV6-2/TRBV6-3	TRBJ1-3	-	-	CASSTRGLTSGNTIYF	TGTGCCAGCAGTACCCGGGGACTGACCTCTGGAAACACCATATATTTT
TRBV28	TRBJ2-7	-	-	CASSIKGGFRYEQYF	TGTGCCAGCAGTATAAAAGGCGGTTTTCGCTACGAGCAGTACTTC
TRBV2	TRBJ1-2	-	-	CASKGLTNYGYTF	TGTGCCAGCAAGGGACTGACTAACTATGGCTACACCTTC
TRBV28	TRBJ2-1	-	-	CASTGSSYNEQFF	TGTGCCAGCACAGGGTCCTCCTACAATGAGCAGTTCTTC
TRBV4-1	TRBJ2-1	TRBD1	-	CASSQPGQGGNEQFF	TGCGCCAGCAGCCAGCCGGGACAGGGCGGAAATGAGCAGTTCTTC
TRBV5-1	TRBJ2-2	TRBD1	-	CASSLYRQGNTGELFF	TGCGCCAGCAGCTTATATCGACAGGGTAACACCGGGGAGCTGTTTTTT
TRBV30	TRBJ1-5	-	-	CAWGIRGKRSDQPQHF	TGTGCCTGGGGCATTAGAGGCAAAAGGTCGGATCAGCCCCAGCATTTT
TRBV2	TRBJ2-3	TRBD2	-	CASSETSGVFDTQYF	TGTGCCAGCAGTGAGACTAGCGGGGTTTTTGATACGCAGTATTTT
TRBV7-9	TRBJ2-1	-	-	CASSLAGRNEQFF	TGTGCCAGCAGCTTAGCCGGGAGAAATGAGCAGTTCTTC
TRBV28	TRBJ2-7	-	-	CASSQGTYEQYF	TGTGCCAGCAGTCAGGGTACCTACGAGCAGTACTTC
TRBV7-8	TRBJ1-1	-	-	CASSPRRVWGGRGTEAFF	TGTGCCAGCAGCCCGAGGAGAGTATGGGGGGGGAGGGGCACTGAAGCTTTCTTT
TRBV6-5	TRBJ2-2	-	-	CASSPGGPRELFF	TGTGCCAGCAGTCCCGGCGGGCCAAGGGAGCTGTTTTTT